The clone carrying this T cell receptor beta chain was seen a handful of times. TCRdb fed the 5' RACE reads into MiXCR, producing one record per CDR3 protein. Of about 36,000 distinct CDR3 sequences in the sample, 8% to 10% are singletons; the top ten hold 9.5% to 15%. V lost 2 bases and J lost 5, with 6 bases in between. Germline CDR1 SGHAT, CDR2 FQDESV (reference sequence). This CDR3 spans 12 amino acids. This record comes from a study of early T cells in non-severe SARS-CoV-2 infection. The specimen sequenced was whole blood. This chain links TRBV11-1 with TRBJ1-1; D not certain. The clonotype was recovered from an adult who was a healthcare worker with PCR-confirmed SARS-CoV-2 infection or an uninfected control (not recorded which). The CDR3 loop is CASSLMLTEAFF. The CDR3 region has the DNA TGTGCCAGCAGCTTAATGTTGACTGAAGCTTTCTTT.